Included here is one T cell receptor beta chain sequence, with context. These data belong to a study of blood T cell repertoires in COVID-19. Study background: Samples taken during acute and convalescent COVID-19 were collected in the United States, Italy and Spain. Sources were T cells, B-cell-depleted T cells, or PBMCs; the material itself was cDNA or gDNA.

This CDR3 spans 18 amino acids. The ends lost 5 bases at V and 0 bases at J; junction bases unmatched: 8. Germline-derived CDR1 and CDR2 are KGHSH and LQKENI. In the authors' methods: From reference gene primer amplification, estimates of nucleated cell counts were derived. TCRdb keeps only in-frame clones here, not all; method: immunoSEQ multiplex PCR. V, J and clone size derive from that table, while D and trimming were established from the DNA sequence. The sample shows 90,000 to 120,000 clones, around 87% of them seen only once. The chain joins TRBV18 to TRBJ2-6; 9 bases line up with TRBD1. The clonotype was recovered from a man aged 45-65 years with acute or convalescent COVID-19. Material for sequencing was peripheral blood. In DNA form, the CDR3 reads TGTGCCAGCTCAGCGGGGACAGGGTCCATCTCTGGGGCCAACGTCCTGACTTTC. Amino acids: CASSAGTGSISGANVLTF.